Sequencing of this T cell receptor beta chain was carried out in a study of long-term antiretroviral therapy in people with HIV. V gave up 7 bases and J gave up 5 bases, with 11 bases separating them. The CDR3 is 12 amino acids. Germline V gene lookup returns CDR1 SEHNR and CDR2 FQNEAQ (reference sequence). The assay used was immunoSEQ (version v3.0), run at survey level. Only in-frame clones appear in the TCRdb table, and some are missing; sequencing was by immunoSEQ multiplex PCR. The data show about 12,000 clones, 82% seen once. Sequencing used unsorted PBMCs, obtained just over 8 years after starting antiretroviral therapy. This chain joins TRBV7-9 and TRBJ2-5; no clear D. The receptor was isolated from a man over 45 with HIV. CDR3 amino acids: CASMGLEETQYF. DNA for the CDR3: TGTGCCAGCATGGGTTTAGAGGAGACCCAGTACTTC. Using reference TRBV7-9 and TRBJ2-5 for the parts outside the CDR3, the full variable domain is DTGVSQNPRHKITKRGQNVTFRCDPISEHNRLYWYRQTLGQGPEFLTYFQNEAQLEKSRLLSDRFSAERPKGSFSTLEIQRTEQGDSAMYLCASMGLEETQYFGPGTRLLVL.